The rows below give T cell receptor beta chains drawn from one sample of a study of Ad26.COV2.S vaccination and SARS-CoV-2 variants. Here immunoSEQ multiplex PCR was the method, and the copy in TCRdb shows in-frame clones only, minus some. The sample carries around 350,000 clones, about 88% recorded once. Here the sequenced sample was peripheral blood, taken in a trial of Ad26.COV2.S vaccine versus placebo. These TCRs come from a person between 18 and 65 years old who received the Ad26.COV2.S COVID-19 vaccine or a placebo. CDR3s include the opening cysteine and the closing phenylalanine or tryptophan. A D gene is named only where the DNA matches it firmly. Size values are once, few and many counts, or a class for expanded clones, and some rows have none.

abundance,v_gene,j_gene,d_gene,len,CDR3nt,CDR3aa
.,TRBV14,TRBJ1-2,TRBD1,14,TGTGCCAGCAGCCAAGACAGGGGGGACTATGGCTACACCTTC,CASSQDRGDYGYTF
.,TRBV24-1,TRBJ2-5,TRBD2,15,TGTGCCACCAGTGACGCCTTTCTAGCGGAAGAGACCCAGTACTTC,CATSDAFLAEETQYF
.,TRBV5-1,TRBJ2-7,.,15,TGCGCCAGCAGTTGGACACCTAGGAGCTCCTACGAGCAGTACTTC,CASSWTPRSSYEQYF
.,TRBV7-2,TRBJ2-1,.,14,TGTGCCAGCAGCCAACCCCGGACAGACAATGAGCAGTTCTTC,CASSQPRTDNEQFF
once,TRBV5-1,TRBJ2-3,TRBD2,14,TGCGCCACCGGGGGGGGAAGCACTTCAGATACGCAGTATTTT,CATGGGSTSDTQYF
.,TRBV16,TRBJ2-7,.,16,TGTGCCAGCAGCCAATGGATGATGGGCACGGCCTACGAGCAGTACTTC,CASSQWMMGTAYEQYF
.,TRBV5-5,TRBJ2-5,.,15,TGTGCCAGCAGCACCCTGGGGGGCCCCTTGGAGACCCAGTACTTC,CASSTLGGPLETQYF
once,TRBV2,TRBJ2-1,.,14,TGTGCCAGCAAAAACGGACTGACGTACAATGAGCAGTTCTTC,CASKNGLTYNEQFF
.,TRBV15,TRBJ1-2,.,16,TGTGCCACCAGCAGAGATCTAAGGACAGAGTTCTATGGCTACACCTTC,CATSRDLRTEFYGYTF
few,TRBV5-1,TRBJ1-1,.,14,TGCGCCAGCAGCTTGGAGAGCAGGAACACTGAAGCTTTCTTT,CASSLESRNTEAFF
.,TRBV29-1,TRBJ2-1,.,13,TGCAGCGTTGACCCCCGGGCCACTAATGAGCAGTTCTTC,CSVDPRATNEQFF
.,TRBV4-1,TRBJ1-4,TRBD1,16,TGCGCCAGCAGCGGGACCTCGGCAGGGGGTAATGAAAAACTGTTTTTT,CASSGTSAGGNEKLFF
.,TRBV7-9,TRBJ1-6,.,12,TGTGCCAGCAGCGCACAGAATTCACCCCTCCACTTT,CASSAQNSPLHF
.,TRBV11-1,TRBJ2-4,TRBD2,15,TGTGCCAGCAGCTTAAGCGGGATAGCCAAAAACATTCAGTACTTC,CASSLSGIAKNIQYF
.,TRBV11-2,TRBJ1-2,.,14,TGTGCCAGCAGCTTAGACGTACTAACCTATGGCTACACCTTC,CASSLDVLTYGYTF
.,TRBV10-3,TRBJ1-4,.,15,TGTGCCATCAGTGATCCCCAGGCAACTAATGAAAAACTGTTTTTT,CAISDPQATNEKLFF
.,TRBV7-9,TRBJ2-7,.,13,TGTGCCAGCAGCGTTGGCGACTACTACGAGCAGTACTTC,CASSVGDYYEQYF
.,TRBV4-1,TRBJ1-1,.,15,TGCGCCAGCAGCCAAGTCACAGGGATGAACACTGAAGCTTTCTTT,CASSQVTGMNTEAFF
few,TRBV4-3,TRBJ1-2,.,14,TGCGCCAGCAGCCCTAGAACGGGGTTCGGCGGCTACACCTTC,CASSPRTGFGGYTF
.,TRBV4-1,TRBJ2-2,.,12,TGCGCCAGCAGCCAAGACACCGGGGAGCTGTTTTTT,CASSQDTGELFF
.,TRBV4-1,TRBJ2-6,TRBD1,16,TGCGCCAGCAGGCCACGGGACAGCTCTGGGGCCAACGTCCTGACTTTC,CASRPRDSSGANVLTF
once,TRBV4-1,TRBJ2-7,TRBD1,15,TGCGCCAGCAGCCAGCGACAGGGGTCGGCGGGCGAGCAGTACTTC,CASSQRQGSAGEQYF